This record looks at one T cell receptor (beta chain) sequence and its context. The data belong to a study of T cell responses to AZD1222 COVID-19 vaccine. Germline CDR1 and CDR2: MNHEY and SVGAGI. Trimming cost V 4 bases and J 4 bases, with 8 bases left between them. The CDR3 has 13 amino acids. This table comes from immunoSEQ multiplex PCR, and its TCRdb copy is limited to in-frame clones, with some not included. The sample lists 90,000 to 120,000 clones; around 89% were seen once. The sequencing here drew on peripheral blood, taken on day 0 of AZD1222 vaccination. This sequence joins TRBV6-5 and TRBJ1-3; a possible D gene is TRBD1 (5 bases). The sequence was collected from an adult in good health. The CDR3 DNA is TGTGCCAGCAGTTTGGGGGTCGGAAACACCATATATTTT. Encoded protein: CASSLGVGNTIYF.